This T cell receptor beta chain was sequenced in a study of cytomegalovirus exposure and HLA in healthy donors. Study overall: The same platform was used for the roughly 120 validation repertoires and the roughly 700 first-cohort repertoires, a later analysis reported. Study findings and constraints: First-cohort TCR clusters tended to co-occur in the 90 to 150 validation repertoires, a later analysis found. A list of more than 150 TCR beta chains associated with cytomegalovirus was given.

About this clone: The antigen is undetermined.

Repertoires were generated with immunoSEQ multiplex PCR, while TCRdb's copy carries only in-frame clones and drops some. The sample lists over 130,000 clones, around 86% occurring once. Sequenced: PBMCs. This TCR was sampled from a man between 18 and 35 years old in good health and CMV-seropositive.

CDR3 sequence reads: CASSLADRSSYEQYF. CDR3 DNA sequence: TGTGCCAGCAGCTTAGCCGACCGGAGCTCCTACGAGCAGTACTTC. This chain joins TRBV7-9 and TRBJ2-7; D gene uncertain. V shed 0 bases and J shed 0 bases, with 9 bases lying between them. Germline CDR1 SEHNR, CDR2 FQNEAQ (reference sequence). This CDR3 is built from 15 residues. The full variable domain, with the rest looked up from reference TRBV7-9 and TRBJ2-7, is DTGVSQNPRHKITKRGQNVTFRCDPISEHNRLYWYRQTLGQGPEFLTYFQNEAQLEKSRLLSDRFSAERPKGSFSTLEIQRTEQGDSAMYLCASSLADRSSYEQYFGPGTRLTVT.